In this sample, the clone carrying this T cell receptor (beta chain) turned up a few times. The data belong to a study of blood T cell repertoires in COVID-19. The overall study: Collection of acute and convalescent COVID-19 samples took place in the United States, Italy and Spain. T cells, B-cell-depleted T cells, or PBMCs supplied cDNA or gDNA.

Assay: immunoSEQ multiplex PCR; the TCRdb copy retains only in-frame clones and omits some. This sample yields 200,000 or so clones, of which 70% to 90% are seen a single time; less than 11% belongs to the top ten. V dropped 1 base and J dropped 10 bases, with 11 bases sitting between them. The CDR3 is made up of 14 amino acids. The germline gives CDR1 SNHLY, CDR2 FYNNEI. The chain uses TRBV2 and TRBJ1-6, with TRBD1 as a possible D gene (6 bases). This clonotype was sampled from a woman of 80 years or more with acute or convalescent COVID-19. The sample taken for sequencing was peripheral blood. The chain's CDR3 is CASSEDPGVSPLHF. The CDR3 DNA is TGTGCCAGCAGTGAAGATCCAGGGGTCTCACCCCTCCACTTT.